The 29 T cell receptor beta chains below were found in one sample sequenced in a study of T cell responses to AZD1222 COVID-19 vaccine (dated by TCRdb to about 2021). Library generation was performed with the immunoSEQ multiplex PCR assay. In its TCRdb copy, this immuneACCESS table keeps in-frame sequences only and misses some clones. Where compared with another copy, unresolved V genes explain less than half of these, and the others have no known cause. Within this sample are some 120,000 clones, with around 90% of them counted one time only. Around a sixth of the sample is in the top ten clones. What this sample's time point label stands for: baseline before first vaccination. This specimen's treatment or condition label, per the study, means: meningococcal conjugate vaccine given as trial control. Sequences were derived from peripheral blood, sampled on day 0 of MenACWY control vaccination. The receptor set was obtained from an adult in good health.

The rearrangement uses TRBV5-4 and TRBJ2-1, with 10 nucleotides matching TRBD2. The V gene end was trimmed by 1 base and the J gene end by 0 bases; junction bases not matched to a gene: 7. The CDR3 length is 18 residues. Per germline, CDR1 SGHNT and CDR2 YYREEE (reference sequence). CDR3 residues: CASSLSGLALSSYNEQFF. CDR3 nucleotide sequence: TGTGCCAGCAGCTTGTCGGGACTAGCGCTCAGCTCCTACAATGAGCAGTTCTTC.

DNA for the CDR3: TGTGCCAGCAGGGAGCGGGAGAGGAACGGGGAGCTGTTTTTT. This gives the protein CASRERERNGELFF. The chain combines TRBV6-5 with TRBJ2-2; 8 nucleotides match TRBD2. The J segment lost 7 bases and the V segment lost 6 bases, leaving 7 bases of the junction unmatched. The CDR3 consists of 14 residues. Germline-derived CDR1 and CDR2 are MNHEY and SVGAGI.

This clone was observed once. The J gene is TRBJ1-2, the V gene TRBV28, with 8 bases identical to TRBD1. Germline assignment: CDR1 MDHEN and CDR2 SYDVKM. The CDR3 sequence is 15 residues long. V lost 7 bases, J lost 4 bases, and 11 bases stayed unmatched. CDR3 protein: CASTTGGQGSYGYTF. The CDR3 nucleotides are TGTGCCAGCACCACGGGAGGACAGGGCAGCTATGGCTACACCTTC.

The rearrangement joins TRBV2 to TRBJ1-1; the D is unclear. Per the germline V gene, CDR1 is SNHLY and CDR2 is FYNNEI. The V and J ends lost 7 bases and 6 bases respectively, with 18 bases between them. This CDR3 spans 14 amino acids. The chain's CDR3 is CASTPPAQSAEAFF. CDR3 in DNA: TGTGCCAGCACCCCGCCTGCGCAGTCCGCTGAAGCTTTCTTT.

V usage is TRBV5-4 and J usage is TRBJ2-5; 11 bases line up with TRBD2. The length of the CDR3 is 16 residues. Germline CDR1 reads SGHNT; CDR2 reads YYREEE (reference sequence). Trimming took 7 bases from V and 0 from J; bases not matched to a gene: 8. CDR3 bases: TGTGCCAGCGGGAGGTCTAGCGGGAGGTACCAAGAGACCCAGTACTTC. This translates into CASGRSSGRYQETQYF.

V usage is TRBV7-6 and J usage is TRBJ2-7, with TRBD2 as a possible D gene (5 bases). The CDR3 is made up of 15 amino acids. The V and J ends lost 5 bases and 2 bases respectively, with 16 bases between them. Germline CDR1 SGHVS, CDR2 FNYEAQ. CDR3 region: CASSHEGTGAYEQYF. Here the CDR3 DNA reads TGTGCCAGCAGCCATGAGGGTACTGGAGCCTACGAGCAGTACTTC.

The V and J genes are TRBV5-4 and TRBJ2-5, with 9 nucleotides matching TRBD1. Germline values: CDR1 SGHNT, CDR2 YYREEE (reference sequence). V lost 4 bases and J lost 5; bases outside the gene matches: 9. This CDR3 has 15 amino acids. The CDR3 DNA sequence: TGTGCCAGCAGCCGGGGACAGGGAGGCATGGAGACCCAGTACTTC. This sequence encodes CASSRGQGGMETQYF.

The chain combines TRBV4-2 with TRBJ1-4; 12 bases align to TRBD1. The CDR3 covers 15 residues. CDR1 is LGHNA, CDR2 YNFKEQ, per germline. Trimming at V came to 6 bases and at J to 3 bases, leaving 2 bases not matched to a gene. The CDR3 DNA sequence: TGTGCCAGCAGGGGACAGGGGGCTGCTAATGAAAAACTGTTTTTT. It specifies CASRGQGAANEKLFF.

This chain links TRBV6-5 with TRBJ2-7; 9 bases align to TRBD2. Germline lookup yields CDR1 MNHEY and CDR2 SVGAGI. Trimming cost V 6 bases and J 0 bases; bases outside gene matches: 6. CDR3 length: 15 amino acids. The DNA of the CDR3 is TGTGCCAGCAGCCCACTTAGCGGGGGCTCCTACGAGCAGTACTTC. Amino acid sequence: CASSPLSGGSYEQYF.

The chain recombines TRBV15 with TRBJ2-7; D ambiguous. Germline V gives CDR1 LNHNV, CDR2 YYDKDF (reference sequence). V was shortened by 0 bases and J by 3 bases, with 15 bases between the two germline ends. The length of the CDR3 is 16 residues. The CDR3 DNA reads TGTGCCACCAGCAGAGAAAGGTTTGGCAGTGGCTACGAGCAGTACTTC. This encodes CATSRERFGSGYEQYF.

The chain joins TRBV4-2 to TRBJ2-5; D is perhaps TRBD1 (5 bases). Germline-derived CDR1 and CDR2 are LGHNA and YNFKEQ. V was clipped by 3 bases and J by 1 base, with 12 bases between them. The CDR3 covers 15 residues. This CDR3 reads CASSHVDSFQETQYF. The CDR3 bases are TGTGCCAGCAGCCACGTCGACAGTTTCCAAGAGACCCAGTACTTC.

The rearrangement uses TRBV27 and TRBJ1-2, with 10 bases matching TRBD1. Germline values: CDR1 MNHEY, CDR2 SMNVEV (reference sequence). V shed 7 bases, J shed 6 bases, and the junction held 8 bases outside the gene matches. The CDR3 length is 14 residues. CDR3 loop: CASTRQGASDGYTF. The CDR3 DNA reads TGTGCCAGCACCAGACAGGGGGCCAGTGATGGCTACACCTTC.

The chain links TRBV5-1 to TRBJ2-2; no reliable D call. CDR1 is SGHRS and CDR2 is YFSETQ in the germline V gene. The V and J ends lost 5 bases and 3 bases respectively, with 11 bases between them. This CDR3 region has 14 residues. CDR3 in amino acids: CASRFLADTGELFF. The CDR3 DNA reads TGCGCCAGCAGATTCCTGGCGGACACCGGGGAGCTGTTTTTT.

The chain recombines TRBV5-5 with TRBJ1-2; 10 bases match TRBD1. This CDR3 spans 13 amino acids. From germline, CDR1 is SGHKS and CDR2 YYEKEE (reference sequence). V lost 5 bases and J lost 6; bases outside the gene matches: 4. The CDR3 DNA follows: TGTGCCAGCAGTTCTGGGACAGGGGATGGCTACACCTTC. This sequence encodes CASSSGTGDGYTF.

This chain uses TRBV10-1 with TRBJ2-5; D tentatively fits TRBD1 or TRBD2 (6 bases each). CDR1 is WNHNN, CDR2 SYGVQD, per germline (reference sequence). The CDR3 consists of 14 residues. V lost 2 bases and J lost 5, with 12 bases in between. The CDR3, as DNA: TGCGCCAGCAGTGAGAGGGGGGTTGGGGAGACCCAGTACTTC. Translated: CASSERGVGETQYF.

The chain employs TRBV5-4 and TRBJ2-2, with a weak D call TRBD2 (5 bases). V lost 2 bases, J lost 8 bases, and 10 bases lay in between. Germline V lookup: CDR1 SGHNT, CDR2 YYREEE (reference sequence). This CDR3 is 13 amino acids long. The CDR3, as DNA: TGTGCCAGCAGCTTCCCCGGGAAGGGGGAGCTGTTTTTT. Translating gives CASSFPGKGELFF.

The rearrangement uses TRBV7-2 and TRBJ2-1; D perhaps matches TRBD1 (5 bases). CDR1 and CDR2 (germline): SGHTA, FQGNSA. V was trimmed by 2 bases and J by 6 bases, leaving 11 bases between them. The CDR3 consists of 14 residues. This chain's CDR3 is CASSLRGGPNEQFF. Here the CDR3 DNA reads TGTGCCAGCAGCTTAAGGGGCGGTCCCAATGAGCAGTTCTTC.

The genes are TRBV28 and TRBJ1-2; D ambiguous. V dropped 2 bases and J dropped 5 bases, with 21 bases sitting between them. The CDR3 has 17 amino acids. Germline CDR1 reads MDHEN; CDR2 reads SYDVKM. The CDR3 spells CASSLRPWGQQNYGYTF. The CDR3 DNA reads TGTGCCAGCAGTTTACGCCCTTGGGGTCAGCAAAATTATGGCTACACCTTC.

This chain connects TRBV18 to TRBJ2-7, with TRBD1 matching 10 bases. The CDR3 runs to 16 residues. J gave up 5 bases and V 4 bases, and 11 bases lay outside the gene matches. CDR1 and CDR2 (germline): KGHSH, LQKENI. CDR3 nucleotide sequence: TGTGCCAGCTCACGCCTCCCGACAGGGGGCCAAGACGAGCAGTACTTC. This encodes CASSRLPTGGQDEQYF.

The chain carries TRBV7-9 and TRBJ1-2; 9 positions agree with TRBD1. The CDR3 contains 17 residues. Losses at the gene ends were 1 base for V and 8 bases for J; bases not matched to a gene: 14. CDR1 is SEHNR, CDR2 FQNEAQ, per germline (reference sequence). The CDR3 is CASSLGGDLGQGNGYTF. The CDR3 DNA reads TGTGCCAGCAGCTTAGGGGGGGATCTGGGACAGGGTAACGGCTACACCTTC.

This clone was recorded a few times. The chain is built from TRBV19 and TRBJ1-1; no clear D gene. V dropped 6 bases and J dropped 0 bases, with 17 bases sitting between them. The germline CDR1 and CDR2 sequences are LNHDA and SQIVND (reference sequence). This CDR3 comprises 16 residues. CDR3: CASRGQVASMNTEAFF. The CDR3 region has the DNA TGTGCCAGTAGAGGGCAGGTAGCCTCTATGAACACTGAAGCTTTCTTT.

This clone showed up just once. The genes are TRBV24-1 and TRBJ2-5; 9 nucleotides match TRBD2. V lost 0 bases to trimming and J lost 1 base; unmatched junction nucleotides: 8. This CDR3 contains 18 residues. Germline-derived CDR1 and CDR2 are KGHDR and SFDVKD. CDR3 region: CATSDLGPGLASQETQYF. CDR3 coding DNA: TGTGCCACCAGTGATTTGGGGCCGGGACTAGCCTCCCAAGAGACCCAGTACTTC.

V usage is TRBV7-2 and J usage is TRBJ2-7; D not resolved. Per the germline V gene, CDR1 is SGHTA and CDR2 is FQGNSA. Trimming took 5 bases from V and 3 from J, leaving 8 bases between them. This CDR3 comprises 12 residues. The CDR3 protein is CASSVNSYEQYF. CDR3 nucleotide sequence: TGTGCCAGCAGCGTAAACAGCTACGAGCAGTACTTC.

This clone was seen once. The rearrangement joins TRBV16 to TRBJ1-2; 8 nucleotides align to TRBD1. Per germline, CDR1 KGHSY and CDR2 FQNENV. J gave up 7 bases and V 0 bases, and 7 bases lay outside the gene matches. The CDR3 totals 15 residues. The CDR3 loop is CASSQSSGGAGGYTF. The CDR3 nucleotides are TGTGCCAGCAGCCAATCATCAGGGGGCGCCGGTGGCTACACCTTC. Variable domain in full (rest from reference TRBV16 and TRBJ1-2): GEEVAQTPKHLVRGEGQKAKLYCAPIKGHSYVFWYQQVLKNEFKFLISFQNENVFDETGMPKERFSAKCLPNSPCSLEIQATKLEDSAVYFCASSQSSGGAGGYTFGSGTRLTVV.

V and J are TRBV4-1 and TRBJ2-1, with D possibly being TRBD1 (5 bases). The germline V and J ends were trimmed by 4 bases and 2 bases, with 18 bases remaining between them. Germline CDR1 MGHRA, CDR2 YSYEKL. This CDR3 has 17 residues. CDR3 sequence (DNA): TGCGCCAGCAGCCGAGGCAGGGCCTATAATCCCTACAATGAGCAGTTCTTC. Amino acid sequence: CASSRGRAYNPYNEQFF.

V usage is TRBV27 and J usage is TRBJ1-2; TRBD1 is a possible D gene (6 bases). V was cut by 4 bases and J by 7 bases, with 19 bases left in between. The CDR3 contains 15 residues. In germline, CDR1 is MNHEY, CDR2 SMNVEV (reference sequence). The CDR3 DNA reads TGTGCCAGCAGTTCCAGGGGCAGGGAAATGAGTGGCTACACCTTC. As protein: CASSSRGREMSGYTF.

CDR3 region: CASSPRTGKVGEQYF. The CDR3, as DNA: TGTGCCAGTAGTCCTCGGACAGGGAAGGTTGGCGAGCAGTACTTC. The gene calls are TRBV19 and TRBJ2-7, with 8 bases aligning to TRBD1. The germline gives CDR1 LNHDA, CDR2 SQIVND (reference sequence). CDR3 length equals 15 residues. V lost 5 bases to trimming and J lost 6 bases; unmatched junction nucleotides: 12.

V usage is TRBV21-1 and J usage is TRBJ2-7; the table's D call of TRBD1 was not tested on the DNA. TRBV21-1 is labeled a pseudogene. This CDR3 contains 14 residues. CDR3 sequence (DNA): TGTGCCAGCACCCGGACAGGGGCAGATTACGAGCAGTACTTC. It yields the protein CASTRTGADYEQYF.

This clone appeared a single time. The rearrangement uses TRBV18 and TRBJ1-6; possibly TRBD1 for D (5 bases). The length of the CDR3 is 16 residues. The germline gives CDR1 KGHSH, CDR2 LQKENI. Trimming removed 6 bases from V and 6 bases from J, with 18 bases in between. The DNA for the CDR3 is TGTGCCAGCTCGCCTCGCTCGGGGGGAAGTAATTCACCCCTCCACTTT. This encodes CASSPRSGGSNSPLHF.